This T cell receptor beta chain was recorded in a study of cytomegalovirus exposure and HLA in healthy donors. Whole-study findings and limits: When analyzed later, a missense DCLRE1C variant was found to be linked to TCR beta V- and J-gene trimming.

As regards this clone: Its specificity is not known.

Samples came from healthy bone marrow donors. The CDR3 has 17 residues. Unmatched junction bases numbered 11, after V lost 5 bases and J lost 1 base. The germline gives CDR1 LNHDA, CDR2 SQIVND (reference sequence). With 60 Vbeta and 13 Jbeta primers, the PCR was carried out. In the original workflow: Counted up in a later analysis, unique TCR beta chains came to 65 million to 80 million, with around 9.9 million shared. Method: immunoSEQ multiplex PCR; TCRdb's copy keeps in-frame clones and lacks some. V and J calls plus clone size are reproduced from that table; the DNA served to infer D and trimming. The sample yields about 150,000 clones, more than 60% seen once.

This sequence joins TRBV19 and TRBJ2-7; TRBD1 aligns across 10 bases. The TCR originated in a man aged 18 to 29 in good health and CMV-seropositive. The material sequenced was PBMCs. In nucleotides, the CDR3 is TGTGCCAGTAGTCCGCCCCTCCGGGACAGGGGTTCCTACGAGCAGTACTTC. It is translated as CASSPPLRDRGSYEQYF.